Each of the 23 T cell receptor beta chains below was sequenced from the same sample in a study of breast tumors, draining lymph nodes, adjacent tissues. TCRdb itself ran the multiplex PCR reads through MiXCR, one entry per CDR3 protein. The table includes just under 65,000 distinct CDR3 sequences, less than 75% detected once. Sequenced material: breast tumor tissue. The receptor source for this set is a female donor with breast cancer. Some clones in this sample may be carry-over from other donors' samples.

In this sample, this clonotype turned up many times. CDR3 protein: CASSYGRSNQPQHF. The CDR3 DNA reads TGTGCCAGCAGTTACGGCAGGTCGAATCAGCCCCAGCATTTT. The chain is built from TRBV6-5 and TRBJ1-5; D is unclear. V dropped 2 bases and J dropped 4 bases, with 9 bases sitting between them. The CDR3 consists of 14 residues. Germline CDR1 is MNHEY and CDR2 is SVGAGI.

The sample holds one count of this clonotype. The V call is TRBV2, the J call TRBJ2-5; D gene unclear. There are 12 residues in the CDR3. V was clipped by 7 bases and J by 5 bases, with 11 bases between them. Germline V lookup: CDR1 SNHLY, CDR2 FYNNEI. The CDR3 region is CASMAGPETQYF. The CDR3 DNA is TGTGCCAGCATGGCTGGGCCCGAGACCCAGTACTTC.

This clonotype is medium-sized in the sample. The CDR3 nucleotides are TGTGCCAGCAGTGATTGGACGGGGTTCGACGAGCAGTACTTC. This sequence encodes CASSDWTGFDEQYF. The chain uses TRBV6-1 and TRBJ2-7; D is perhaps TRBD2 (5 bases). Germline V gives CDR1 MNHNS, CDR2 SASEGT. CDR3 length: 14 amino acids. Trimming cost V 3 bases and J 5 bases, with 14 bases left between them.

This clonotype was counted many times. This sequence joins TRBV7-6 and TRBJ2-3, with 7 bases that match TRBD1. Germline V gene data show CDR1 as SGHVS and CDR2 as FNYEAQ. Germline trimming cut 1 base from V and 2 bases from J; bases unmatched to any gene: 6. The CDR3 spans 16 residues. CDR3 bases: TGTGCCAGCAGCTTAGGGCTAGGGGGCCCCACAGATACGCAGTATTTT. This codes for CASSLGLGGPTDTQYF.

This chain uses TRBV2 with TRBJ2-7, with TRBD2 matching 9 bases. The CDR3 spans 18 residues. Germline V gene data show CDR1 as SNHLY and CDR2 as FYNNEI. After removal of 4 bases from V and 0 bases from J, the junction contained 13 bases not matched to a gene. The CDR3 here is CASSVKGNLAGASYEQYF. Here the CDR3 DNA reads TGTGCCAGCAGTGTAAAGGGAAACTTAGCGGGGGCCTCCTACGAGCAGTACTTC.

This clonotype was picked up many times. At one of its ends the junction is not consistent with the germline gene, which may arise from a read error. This chain links TRBV24-1 with TRBJ1-2, with no clear D. Germline loops: CDR1 KGHDR, CDR2 SFDVKD. CDR3 length: 15 amino acids. The CDR3 loop is CATSDSTDHGYGHTF. Written as DNA, the CDR3 is TGTGCCACCAGTGATTCTACAGATCACGGATATGGCCACACCTTC.

The chain couples TRBV29-1 to TRBJ1-2; D call uncertain. Per the germline V gene, CDR1 is SQVTM and CDR2 is ANQGSEA. The CDR3 runs to 12 residues. Trimming stripped 4 bases from V and 0 bases from J, with 6 bases between. This CDR3 is CSVVTANYGYTF. The CDR3 bases are TGCAGCGTTGTCACCGCTAACTATGGCTACACCTTC.

The chain uses TRBV20-1 and TRBJ2-2; TRBD2 agrees at 12 bases. The CDR3 is 17 amino acids. V shed 3 bases, J shed 1 base, and the junction held 6 bases outside the gene matches. Germline V gene data show CDR1 as DFQATT and CDR2 as SNEGSKA (reference sequence). The CDR3 loop is CSASPSGRAGNTGELFF. The CDR3 DNA follows: TGCAGTGCTAGTCCTAGCGGGAGGGCCGGGAACACCGGGGAGCTGTTTTTT.

This chain uses TRBV20-1 with TRBJ1-2; weak D call: TRBD1 (5 bases). The CDR3 covers 14 residues. Germline V gives CDR1 DFQATT, CDR2 SNEGSKA (reference sequence). V lost 3 bases to trimming and J lost 4 bases, with 15 bases between them. CDR3 nucleotides: TGCAGTGCTAGGAGGGAGACAGAGCGCTATGGCTACACCTTC. It is translated as CSARRETERYGYTF.

The chain has TRBV20-1 and TRBJ1-2; no firm D call. With 0 bases removed from V and 5 bases from J, the gap between germline ends came to 10 bases. The CDR3 sequence is 13 residues long. CDR1 is DFQATT and CDR2 is SNEGSKA in the germline V gene (reference sequence). The CDR3 loop reads CSARDSGSYGYTF. The CDR3 DNA reads TGCAGTGCTAGAGATTCAGGCAGTTATGGCTACACCTTC.

The rearrangement links TRBV7-8 to TRBJ2-2; 9 nucleotides line up with TRBD1. J was trimmed by 1 base and V by 0 bases; bases with no gene match: 3. CDR1 SGHVS and CDR2 FQNEAQ come from the germline V gene. The CDR3 is made up of 17 amino acids. The CDR3: CASSLAGTGRNTGELFF. For the CDR3, the DNA is TGTGCCAGCAGCTTAGCGGGGACAGGGCGGAACACCGGGGAGCTGTTTTTT.

The rearrangement joins TRBV20-1 to TRBJ1-5; D remains unclear. The germline CDR1 and CDR2 sequences are DFQATT and SNEGSKA (reference sequence). Trimming removed 0 bases at V and 2 bases at J, with 8 bases between. The CDR3 consists of 14 residues. CDR3 residues: CSARDGEGNQPQHF. The DNA for the CDR3 is TGCAGTGCTAGAGACGGGGAGGGCAATCAGCCCCAGCATTTT.

As regards this clonotype: This is likely a read error, given that the CDR3 carries no conserved phenylalanine or tryptophan at its end. The rearrangement links TRBV7-8 to TRBJ2-7; the D gene could be TRBD1 or TRBD2 (5 bases each). The CDR3 consists of 14 residues. Germline CDR1 reads SGHVS; CDR2 reads FQNEAQ. V dropped 2 bases and J dropped 3 bases, with 11 bases sitting between them. CDR3 sequence (DNA): TGTGCCAGCAGCTTAAGGGGACCCTTCTACGAGCAGTACCTC. Translation: CASSLRGPFYEQYL.

The V call is TRBV11-3, the J call TRBJ2-2; D gene uncertain. Trimming shortened V by 1 base and J by 6 bases, and 9 bases separated the two germline ends. CDR3 length equals 14 residues. Looked up from germline, CDR1 is SGHNT and CDR2 is YENEEA. The CDR3 protein is CASSLVPEAGELFF. Written as DNA, the CDR3 is TGTGCCAGCAGCTTAGTCCCCGAAGCCGGGGAGCTGTTTTTT.

This chain joins TRBV20-1 and TRBJ2-7, with D unresolved. Trimming pared 6 bases from V and 1 base from J, leaving 10 bases between. Germline-derived CDR1 and CDR2 are DFQATT and SNEGSKA (reference sequence). CDR3 length equals 12 residues. The DNA of the CDR3 is TGCAGTGCCCCCGTGCAATCCTACGAGCAGTACTTC. It translates to CSAPVQSYEQYF.

This clonotype has at least ten counts. The chain uses TRBV3-1 and TRBJ2-3; 8 positions agree with TRBD2. CDR1 and CDR2 (germline): LGHDT, YNNKEL (reference sequence). The CDR3 loop spans 14 amino acids. After removal of 1 base from V and 6 bases from J, the junction contained 3 bases not matched to a gene. The DNA of the CDR3 is TGTGCCAGCAGCCAAGGGTCGGGGGGGGATACGCAGTATTTT. This gives the protein CASSQGSGGDTQYF.

This clonotype has a count of ten or more. The V gene is TRBV20-1, the J gene TRBJ1-5; D uncertain. CDR3 length equals 13 residues. Trimming removed 2 bases from V and 8 bases from J, with 13 bases in between. In germline, CDR1 is DFQATT, CDR2 SNEGSKA (reference sequence). CDR3 nucleotides: TGCAGTGCTAGATCTGAATTTAAGGAGCCCCAGCATTTT. It specifies CSARSEFKEPQHF.

The rearrangement links TRBV12-3 or TRBV12-4 to TRBJ1-2; D is perhaps TRBD1 (5 bases). The CDR3 extends over 16 amino acids. Trimming took 7 bases from V and 0 from J, leaving 18 bases between them. The CDR3 nucleotides read TGTGCCAGCACTTTGACCGGGGCGGAAGCTAACTATGGCTACACCTTC. Translated: CASTLTGAEANYGYTF.

This clonotype ranks as medium-sized (0.01 to 0.1%). This chain connects TRBV7-2 to TRBJ2-3, with 8 bases fitting TRBD1. This CDR3 is 14 amino acids long. CDR1 and CDR2 from the germline V gene are SGHTA and FQGNSA. The V and J ends lost 5 bases and 4 bases, in that order; junction bases with no gene match: 5. In nucleotides, the CDR3 is TGTGCCAGCAGCCCTCAGACAGGGGCAGATACGCAGTATTTT. Translating it yields CASSPQTGADTQYF.

At least ten counts were recorded for this clonotype. The chain has TRBV12-3 or TRBV12-4 and TRBJ2-2; 7 bases match TRBD1. The CDR3 runs 16 residues. The ends lost 2 bases at V and 1 base at J; junction bases unmatched: 4. CDR3 protein: CASSLSGQMNTGELFF. The DNA for the CDR3 is TGTGCCAGCAGTTTATCGGGACAGATGAACACCGGGGAGCTGTTTTTT.

The chain has TRBV15 and TRBJ2-7; TRBD1 matches at 9 bases. The CDR3 loop spans 15 amino acids. V trimming: 0 bases; J trimming: 5 bases; junction bases outside the gene matches: 5. The germline gives CDR1 LNHNV, CDR2 YYDKDF (reference sequence). CDR3 bases: TGTGCCACCAGCAGAGAAGGACAGGGGCCCCACGAGCAGTACTTC. Protein product: CATSREGQGPHEQYF.

This chain joins TRBV6-5 and TRBJ2-5; no clear D. V was cut by 6 bases and J by 5 bases, with 19 bases left in between. The CDR3 consists of 15 residues. Germline V lookup: CDR1 MNHEY, CDR2 SVGAGI. The CDR3 here is CASSRPFVGRETQYF. Written as DNA, the CDR3 is TGTGCCAGCAGCCGCCCTTTTGTGGGCAGGGAGACCCAGTACTTC.

This chain connects TRBV12-3 or TRBV12-4 to TRBJ2-5; no reliable D call. The CDR3 runs 13 residues. V lost 0 bases to trimming and J lost 5 bases, with 7 bases between them. CDR3 coding DNA: TGTGCCAGCAGTTTAGCGGGATGCGAGACCCAGTACTTC. The encoded protein is CASSLAGCETQYF.